This T cell receptor (beta chain) was captured in a study of T cell repertoires in cytomegalovirus infection. On the study more broadly: An indication of both CMV infection and matching HLA type came from public TCR beta signatures.

MiXCR, applied by TCRdb to the reads, yields one record per CDR3 protein. The table shows about 260,000 distinct CDR3 sequences, with roughly 15% occurring only once. Germline V gene data show CDR1 as MNHNS and CDR2 as SASEGT. Trimming cost V 1 base and J 4 bases, with 8 bases left between them. The CDR3 sequence is 15 residues long. Findings and caveats of the study: The ex vivo response showed dominance by HLA-C-restricted CMV-specific TCR beta clonotypes. Summed frequency of shared TCR beta families picked out CMV carriers who also had the relevant HLA.

The table lists this clonotype with many counts. Its target is unknown. This TCR came from a human donor in good health (CMV status not recorded). Some clones in this sample may be carry-over from other donors' samples. Material for sequencing was PBMCs. The chain is built from TRBV6-1 and TRBJ2-6; no definite D call. In DNA form, the CDR3 reads TGTGCCAGCAGTGAAGTGTTCTCCGGGGCCAACGTCCTGACTTTC. Translated, it gives CASSEVFSGANVLTF.